Each of the 2 T cell receptor beta chains below was sequenced from the same sample in a study of control samples from healthy donors and cancer patients. Sequencing was performed with immunoSEQ multiplex PCR; in TCRdb, only in-frame clones are kept and a portion is missing. This table holds tens of thousands of clones, approximately 88% found once. The sample consisted of blood. These receptors originate from a man aged 45-65 years in good health.

This clone appeared a few times. This chain links TRBV2 with TRBJ1-2, with 8 bases fitting TRBD1. There are 14 residues in the CDR3. The V and J ends lost 6 bases and 4 bases, in that order; junction bases with no gene match: 7. Germline loops: CDR1 SNHLY, CDR2 FYNNEI. The CDR3 region is CASRQQGARYGYTF. CDR3 sequence (DNA): TGTGCCAGCAGGCAGCAGGGGGCCCGCTATGGCTACACCTTC.

V is TRBV7-3 and J is TRBJ1-2, with D possibly matching TRBD1 (6 bases). CDR3 length: 15 residues. Trimming stripped 5 bases from V and 3 bases from J, with 16 bases between. Germline-derived CDR1 and CDR2 are SGHTA and FQGTGA. CDR3 region: CASSPSGQTYYGYTF. The CDR3 DNA is TGTGCCAGCAGCCCTAGCGGACAGACGTACTATGGCTACACCTTC.